The 32 T cell receptor beta chains presented below share a single source sample, sequenced in a study of blood T cells in healthy people across ages. Primed by a sample-barcoded 5' primer and a J-beta primer mix, a second PCR proceeded for roughly 6 to 12 cycles. TCRdb itself ran the 5' RACE reads through MiXCR, one entry per CDR3 protein. The sample records some 850,000 distinct CDR3 sequences, approximately 24% being singletons. Another study also made use of these data, one on T cells of mothers and their children.

The sequenced sample consisted of blood. The receptors stem from a boy younger than 18 in good health.

This clonotype was seen more than once but under ten times. The chain carries TRBV5-5 and TRBJ2-5; maybe TRBD1 (6 bases). Germline V gene data show CDR1 as SGHKS and CDR2 as YYEKEE (reference sequence). This CDR3 comprises 17 residues. With 5 bases removed from V and 4 bases from J, the gap between germline ends came to 24 bases. This CDR3 is CASSPSPIAGERETQYF. CDR3 nucleotides: TGTGCCAGCAGTCCTTCCCCTATAGCAGGGGAGAGAGAGACCCAGTACTTC.

J is TRBJ1-4 and V is TRBV7-9; D possibly corresponds to TRBD1 (5 bases). CDR1 and CDR2 (germline): SEHNR, FQNEAQ (reference sequence). The V end lost 8 bases, the J end lost 5 bases, and 12 bases lay between the germline ends. The length of the CDR3 is 13 residues. CDR3: CASRMGGNEKLFF. The CDR3 DNA reads as TGTGCCAGCCGAATGGGGGGGAATGAAAAACTGTTTTTT.

In this sample, this clonotype turned up a few times. This chain joins TRBV7-9 and TRBJ2-1, with D possibly being TRBD2 (6 bases). Germline V gene data show CDR1 as SEHNR and CDR2 as FQNEAQ (reference sequence). Trimming pared 5 bases from V and 0 bases from J, leaving 14 bases between. The CDR3 loop spans 16 amino acids. CDR3 in DNA: TGTGCCAGCAGCACTACCTGGCGGGGCTCCTACAATGAGCAGTTCTTC. It is translated as CASSTTWRGSYNEQFF.

This chain joins TRBV4-1 and TRBJ1-1; D is possibly TRBD1 (5 bases). Germline CDR1 MGHRA, CDR2 YSYEKL. Trimming pared 3 bases from V and 11 bases from J, leaving 22 bases between. CDR3 size: 15 residues. The CDR3 region is CASSQADRVSKGAFF. The CDR3 nucleotides are TGCGCCAGCAGCCAGGCCGACCGGGTTTCTAAGGGGGCTTTCTTT.

This clonotype was detected only a few times. The chain combines TRBV5-1 with TRBJ1-1, with D possibly matching TRBD1 (6 bases). This CDR3 comprises 16 residues. Trimming removed 1 base from V and 1 base from J, with 14 bases in between. CDR1 and CDR2 from the germline V gene are SGHRS and YFSETQ. CDR3 sequence reads: CASSLQRRGENTEAFF. The DNA for the CDR3 is TGCGCCAGCAGCTTGCAACGAAGGGGGGAGAACACTGAAGCTTTCTTT.

There are a few counts of this clonotype. The genes are TRBV20-1 and TRBJ1-2; unclear D gene. The CDR3 length is 12 residues. Germline CDR1 is DFQATT and CDR2 is SNEGSKA (reference sequence). V was trimmed by 6 bases and J by 3 bases, leaving 11 bases between them. The CDR3 protein is CSAVGLDYGYTF. CDR3 bases: TGCAGTGCGGTTGGTTTAGACTATGGCTACACCTTC.

V gene TRBV7-9 combines with J gene TRBJ2-2; 8 nucleotides line up with TRBD1. Trimming at V came to 4 bases and at J to 6 bases, leaving 4 bases not matched to a gene. The CDR3 loop spans 14 amino acids. Germline lookup yields CDR1 SEHNR and CDR2 FQNEAQ (reference sequence). The CDR3 here is CASSSRTGSGELFF. DNA for the CDR3: TGTGCCAGCAGCTCGCGGACAGGGTCCGGGGAGCTGTTTTTT. Supplemented by reference TRBV7-9 and TRBJ2-2, the full variable domain reads DTGVSQNPRHKITKRGQNVTFRCDPISEHNRLYWYRQTLGQGPEFLTYFQNEAQLEKSRLLSDRFSAERPKGSFSTLEIQRTEQGDSAMYLCASSSRTGSGELFFGEGSRLTVL.

This clonotype occurred a few times. The J gene is TRBJ2-1, the V gene TRBV6-6, with 9 bases matching TRBD1. The germline V gene encodes CDR1 MNHNY and CDR2 SVGAGI (reference sequence). Trimming removed 5 bases from V and 3 bases from J; junction bases left unmatched: 2. CDR3 length: 14 residues. The CDR3 region is CASSQGQGYNEQFF. As DNA, the CDR3 is TGTGCCAGCAGTCAGGGACAGGGCTACAATGAGCAGTTCTTC.

V and J are TRBV5-1 and TRBJ1-3; D not certain. Germline CDR1 and CDR2: SGHRS and YFSETQ. The CDR3 runs to 14 residues. V was trimmed by 4 bases and J by 1 base, leaving 9 bases between them. The CDR3 DNA is TGCGCCAGCAGCCGAGATGCATCTGGAAACACCATATATTTT. It yields the protein CASSRDASGNTIYF.

J is TRBJ2-6 and V is TRBV7-3; D is unclear. Germline V lookup: CDR1 SGHTA, CDR2 FQGTGA. The V and J ends lost 0 bases and 0 bases respectively, with 9 bases between them. The CDR3 loop spans 17 amino acids. The CDR3 DNA reads as TGTGCCAGCAGCTTAACGGTTCCCGGCTCTGGGGCCAACGTCCTGACTTTC. Encoded protein: CASSLTVPGSGANVLTF.

V usage is TRBV5-5 and J usage is TRBJ1-1; 8 bases line up with TRBD1. The length of the CDR3 is 15 residues. The germline V gene encodes CDR1 SGHKS and CDR2 YYEKEE (reference sequence). Unmatched junction bases numbered 9, after V lost 4 bases and J lost 4 bases. CDR3 amino acids: CASSRRQGLGTEAFF. Here the CDR3 DNA reads TGTGCCAGCAGCCGGAGACAGGGGCTTGGCACTGAAGCTTTCTTT.

The chain carries TRBV12-3 or TRBV12-4 and TRBJ2-3; 7 positions agree with TRBD1. There are 15 residues in the CDR3. Trimming at V came to 3 bases and at J to 4 bases, leaving 7 bases not matched to a gene. CDR3 bases: TGTGCCAGCAGTTTTCGACAGGGAAGGGCAGATACGCAGTATTTT. Amino acid sequence: CASSFRQGRADTQYF.

The chain employs TRBV5-1 and TRBJ2-7, with 8 positions matching TRBD1. Germline values: CDR1 SGHRS, CDR2 YFSETQ. V lost 4 bases to trimming and J lost 4 bases; unmatched junction nucleotides: 7. The CDR3 is 14 residues long. CDR3 protein: CASSRTGRGYEQYF. The CDR3 region has the DNA TGCGCCAGCAGCAGGACAGGGCGGGGTTACGAGCAGTACTTC.

The chain combines TRBV6-1 with TRBJ1-1; perhaps TRBD1 as D (6 bases). The CDR3 contains 14 residues. Germline V gene sequence: CDR1 MNHNS, CDR2 SASEGT. Trimming took off 5 bases at V and 5 bases at J, with 15 bases between the two ends. This chain's CDR3 is CASSNQGTRTEAFF. DNA of the CDR3: TGTGCCAGCAGTAACCAGGGGACTAGGACTGAAGCTTTCTTT.

This chain joins TRBV12-3 or TRBV12-4 and TRBJ2-1, with 10 bases identical to TRBD2. The CDR3 is made up of 15 amino acids. Trimming took 5 bases from V and 3 from J; bases not matched to a gene: 4. The CDR3 sequence is CASSHVAGGYNEQFF. CDR3 bases: TGTGCCAGCAGTCATGTAGCGGGGGGCTACAATGAGCAGTTCTTC.

Turning to this clonotype: A read error may account for a junction end that differs from germline. This chain uses TRBV12-3 or TRBV12-4 with TRBJ2-5; tentative D call: TRBD1 (5 bases). The DNA end is more similar to TRBJ2-7, so the J call may be wrong. The CDR3 totals 14 residues. In DNA, the CDR3 is TGTGCTAGCAGTCCAACCGACAGAGCCTACGAGCAGTACTTC. This encodes CASSPTDRAYEQYF.

The chain has TRBV14 and TRBJ2-2; D is perhaps TRBD2 (5 bases). Between the trimmed V and J ends, which lost 3 bases and 6 bases, there was a span of 8 bases. The CDR3 consists of 13 residues. CDR1 SGHDN and CDR2 FVKESK come from the germline V gene. CDR3 sequence (DNA): TGTGCCAGCAGCCAGGCGGGTGCCGGGGAGCTGTTTTTT. Residues: CASSQAGAGELFF.

This chain uses TRBV7-9 with TRBJ1-2; 10 nucleotides match TRBD1. The CDR3 has 17 amino acids. V shed 1 base and J 2 bases; nucleotides not matched to a gene: 7. CDR1 and CDR2 (germline): SEHNR, FQNEAQ (reference sequence). CDR3 residues: CASSLEPTGGPNYGYTF. The CDR3 coding sequence is TGTGCCAGCAGCTTAGAACCGACAGGGGGCCCCAACTATGGCTACACCTTC. The full variable domain, rest sourced from reference TRBV7-9 and TRBJ1-2, is DTGVSQNPRHKITKRGQNVTFRCDPISEHNRLYWYRQTLGQGPEFLTYFQNEAQLEKSRLLSDRFSAERPKGSFSTLEIQRTEQGDSAMYLCASSLEPTGGPNYGYTFGSGTRLTVV.

The chain employs TRBV5-1 and TRBJ1-2, with 7 bases aligning to TRBD1. With 4 bases clipped from V and 4 bases from J, the junction kept 13 bases outside the gene matches. CDR1 is SGHRS and CDR2 is YFSETQ in the germline V gene. The CDR3 has 16 amino acids. Here the CDR3 DNA reads TGCGCCAGCAGCGCTGACCTGGGACAGCCCCTCTATGGCTACACCTTC. The encoded protein is CASSADLGQPLYGYTF.

This clonotype appeared a few times. The chain uses TRBV28 and TRBJ1-2, with 7 bases that match TRBD1. The germline V gene encodes CDR1 MDHEN and CDR2 SYDVKM. The CDR3 is 14 residues long. V lost 2 bases, J lost 4 bases, and 4 bases stayed unmatched. The DNA of the CDR3 is TGTGCCAGCAGTTTAGACAGGGATATCTATGGCTACACCTTC. Translated: CASSLDRDIYGYTF.

The gene calls are TRBV7-2 and TRBJ2-1; possible D gene TRBD1, 6 bases. The J call is doubtful: the DNA matches TRBJ2-7 better. The CDR3 is 15 amino acids. Per germline, CDR1 SGHTA and CDR2 FQGNSA. CDR3 in amino acids: CASSFISGVAYEQYF. For the CDR3, the DNA is TGTGCCAGCAGCTTCATCTCAGGGGTCGCCTACGAGCAGTACTTC.

In regard to this clonotype: This clone may be a read error of a much larger clone one base away. The chain has TRBV2 and TRBJ1-5; a weak D match, TRBD1 (5 bases). Germline V gene sequence: CDR1 SNHLY, CDR2 FYNNEI. This CDR3 region has 15 residues. The CDR3 sequence: CASSEGQGGWEPQRF. The CDR3 nucleotides read TGTGCCAGCAGTGAGGGGCAGGGTGGTTGGGAGCCCCAGCGTTTT. The variable domain in full, with the rest retrieved from reference TRBV2 and TRBJ1-5, is EPEVTQTPSHQVTQMGQEVILRCVPISNHLYFYWYRQILGQKVEFLVSFYNNEISEKSEIFDDQFSVERPDGSNFTLKIRSTKLEDSAMYFCASSEGQGGWEPQRFGDGTRLSIL.

This clonotype was observed a handful of times. The chain has TRBV6-1 and TRBJ1-4; D is uncertain. Germline-derived CDR1 and CDR2 are MNHNS and SASEGT. The length of the CDR3 is 11 residues. V lost 4 bases to trimming and J lost 8 bases, with 5 bases between them. The CDR3 nucleotides are TGTGCCAGCAGTGCCCGCGAAAAACTGTTTTTT. Translation gives CASSAREKLFF.

This clonotype was recorded a few times. V and J are TRBV29-1 and TRBJ2-1, with 7 bases lining up with TRBD1. This CDR3 has 14 residues. Germline CDR1 is SQVTM and CDR2 is ANQGSEA. V trimming: 0 bases; J trimming: 5 bases; junction bases outside the gene matches: 4. The CDR3: CSVEEGTAHNEQFF. The CDR3 DNA reads TGCAGCGTTGAAGAGGGGACAGCCCACAATGAGCAGTTCTTC.

This clonotype was seen many times. The J gene is TRBJ2-7, the V gene TRBV18; 12 positions agree with TRBD1. The CDR3 length is 15 residues. Trimming took 6 bases from V and 7 from J; bases not matched to a gene: 10. Germline lookup yields CDR1 KGHSH and CDR2 LQKENI. CDR3 sequence (DNA): TGTGCCAGCTCGCCAGGCGGGACAGGGGGCTGGGAGCAGTACTTC. Amino acids: CASSPGGTGGWEQYF.

This clonotype was detected a few times. The chain links TRBV4-1 to TRBJ1-4, with no clear D. This CDR3 has 17 residues. Germline values: CDR1 MGHRA, CDR2 YSYEKL. V gave up 2 bases and J gave up 8 bases, with 21 bases separating them. The CDR3 bases are TGCGCCAGCAGCCAATTGGGGATGGGCGGAGTCGGAGAAAAACTGTTTTTT. Encoded protein: CASSQLGMGGVGEKLFF.

The genes are TRBV4-2 and TRBJ2-3, with TRBD2 as a possible D gene (7 bases). Germline CDR1 and CDR2: LGHNA and YNFKEQ. CDR3 size: 18 residues. Trimming removed 0 bases from V and 7 bases from J, with 23 bases in between. The CDR3 DNA is TGTGCCAGCAGCCAAGAGTGGATAGGGGGGGAGATACTCAATACGCAGTATTTT. Translating it yields CASSQEWIGGEILNTQYF.

The chain is built from TRBV13 and TRBJ2-5; no definite D call. Germline V gives CDR1 PRHDT, CDR2 FYEKMQ (reference sequence). The CDR3 is 13 amino acids. Trimming removed 3 bases at V and 5 bases at J, with 10 bases between. This CDR3 reads CASSFKDRETQYF. CDR3 sequence (DNA): TGTGCCAGCAGCTTCAAGGATCGGGAGACCCAGTACTTC.

J is TRBJ2-3 and V is TRBV20-1; TRBD2 aligns across 7 bases. The germline V gene has CDR1 DFQATT and CDR2 SNEGSKA (reference sequence). This CDR3 has 15 residues. Trimming at V came to 0 bases and at J to 3 bases, leaving 6 bases not matched to a gene. The CDR3: CSARDLTGGTDTQYF. CDR3 sequence (DNA): TGCAGTGCTAGAGATCTGACGGGGGGAACAGATACGCAGTATTTT.

This clonotype was seen more than once but under ten times. This rearrangement joins TRBV29-1 to TRBJ2-7; a possible D gene is TRBD1 (6 bases). CDR1 is SQVTM, CDR2 ANQGSEA, per germline. The length of the CDR3 is 13 residues. V shed 0 bases and J shed 4 bases, with 10 bases lying between them. As DNA, the CDR3 is TGCAGCGTTGAAGACCAGGGGAAATACGAGCAGTACTTC. Amino acid sequence: CSVEDQGKYEQYF.

This chain joins TRBV18 and TRBJ2-1; 10 nucleotides line up with TRBD1. Trimming at V came to 3 bases and at J to 7 bases, leaving 6 bases not matched to a gene. This CDR3 has 15 amino acids. Germline assignment: CDR1 KGHSH and CDR2 LQKENI. The CDR3 loop reads CASSPGTGAENEQFF. CDR3 DNA: TGTGCCAGCTCACCCGGGACAGGGGCAGAAAATGAGCAGTTCTTC.

J is TRBJ2-7 and V is TRBV9, with no clear D. V was shortened by 4 bases and J by 6 bases, with 17 bases between the two germline ends. CDR3 length: 14 amino acids. The germline CDR1 and CDR2 sequences are SGDLS and YYNGEE. The CDR3 sequence: CASSPGLAPPEQYF. CDR3 sequence (DNA): TGTGCCAGCAGCCCCGGGCTGGCGCCTCCCGAGCAGTACTTC.